These 30 T cell receptor beta chains were sequenced from one sample in a study of blood T cells in healthy people across ages. Primers used in a second PCR of about 6 to 11 cycles were a sample-barcoded 5' primer and a J-beta primer mix. TCRdb fed the 5' RACE reads into MiXCR, producing one record per CDR3 protein. The sample lists some 1.8 million distinct CDR3 sequences, approximately 40% occurring once. The source material was blood. The receptors derive from a human donor in good health.

This clonotype came up a few times. The rearrangement uses TRBV11-2 and TRBJ2-5, with a possible D match to TRBD2 (5 bases). Trimming removed 7 bases from V and 0 bases from J, with 15 bases in between. This CDR3 comprises 15 residues. Germline assignment: CDR1 SGHAT and CDR2 FQNNGV. The CDR3 protein is CASTSRWRYQETQYF. The CDR3 DNA sequence: TGTGCCAGCACCTCCCGGTGGAGGTACCAAGAGACCCAGTACTTC.

This clonotype was found once. This rearrangement joins TRBV7-9 to TRBJ1-2; no clear D. The CDR3 has 15 amino acids. Between the trimmed V and J ends, which lost 5 bases and 8 bases, there was a span of 21 bases. Germline lookup yields CDR1 SEHNR and CDR2 FQNEAQ (reference sequence). CDR3 DNA: TGTGCCAGCAGCCCTAGCGGGGTATCAGCGGAAGGCTACACCTTC. Its protein is CASSPSGVSAEGYTF.

The chain recombines TRBV12-3 or TRBV12-4 with TRBJ1-2; TRBD1 might be the D (5 bases). The CDR3 length is 15 residues. V was trimmed by 6 bases and J by 4 bases, leaving 18 bases between them. The CDR3 is CASSPPRRGSYGYTF. The CDR3 region has the DNA TGTGCCAGCAGCCCCCCCCGGAGGGGCTCCTATGGCTACACCTTC.

This clonotype appeared a few times. The genes are TRBV7-2 and TRBJ1-2; D is undetermined. The CDR3 consists of 14 residues. Looked up from germline, CDR1 is SGHTA and CDR2 is FQGNSA. V gave up 5 bases and J gave up 0 bases, with 10 bases separating them. The CDR3 coding sequence is TGTGCCAGCAGCAAAGACGGAGCTAACTATGGCTACACCTTC. This gives the protein CASSKDGANYGYTF. The full variable domain, with the rest looked up from reference TRBV7-2 and TRBJ1-2, is GAGVSQSPSNKVTEKGKDVELRCDPISGHTALYWYRQSLGQGLEFLIYFQGNSAPDKSGLPSDRFSAERTGGSVSTLTIQRTQQEDSAVYLCASSKDGANYGYTFGSGTRLTVV.

The chain carries TRBV9 and TRBJ1-2; 7 nucleotides line up with TRBD1. The CDR3 extends over 14 amino acids. V lost 2 bases and J lost 5; bases outside the gene matches: 6. In germline, CDR1 is SGDLS, CDR2 YYNGEE. The chain's CDR3 is CASSVRDSLYGYTF. The CDR3, as DNA: TGTGCCAGCAGCGTCCGGGACAGCTTATATGGCTACACCTTC.

The gene calls are TRBV9 and TRBJ2-1, with 13 bases aligning to TRBD2. V trimming: 1 base; J trimming: 5 bases; junction bases outside the gene matches: 3. This CDR3 spans 16 amino acids. The germline V gene has CDR1 SGDLS and CDR2 YYNGEE. The CDR3 region has the DNA TGTGCCAGCAGCGTACTGGGACTAGCGGGGCACAATGAGCAGTTCTTC. This translates into CASSVLGLAGHNEQFF. Supplemented by reference TRBV9 and TRBJ2-1, the full variable domain reads DSGVTQTPKHLITATGQRVTLRCSPRSGDLSVYWYQQSLDQGLQFLIQYYNGEERAKGNILERFSAQQFPDLHSELNLSSLELGDSALYFCASSVLGLAGHNEQFFGPGTRLTVL.

This clonotype showed up many times. V gene TRBV15 combines with J gene TRBJ2-4; 7 nucleotides align to TRBD2. Germline-derived CDR1 and CDR2 are LNHNV and YYDKDF (reference sequence). V gave up 6 bases and J gave up 14 bases; unmatched junction bases: 13. The CDR3 is 13 amino acids. The CDR3 bases are TGTGCCACCAGTCTTGTGGCGGGAGAAGGGGAGTACTTC. Its translation is CATSLVAGEGEYF.

The chain links TRBV5-5 to TRBJ2-5; 9 positions agree with TRBD1. Per the germline V gene, CDR1 is SGHKS and CDR2 is YYEKEE (reference sequence). Germline trimming cut 3 bases from V and 11 bases from J; bases unmatched to any gene: 8. The CDR3 is 13 amino acids. The CDR3 DNA sequence: TGTGCCAGCAGCTCCAGGAGCGACAGGGGGCAGTACTTC. This encodes CASSSRSDRGQYF.

The chain couples TRBV29-1 to TRBJ2-7; D not certain. Germline-derived CDR1 and CDR2 are SQVTM and ANQGSEA. The CDR3 extends over 14 amino acids. Trimming took off 1 base at V and 5 bases at J, with 15 bases between the two ends. The DNA of the CDR3 is TGCAGCGTTGAAGTAGTGCCAGGCAGCCACGAGCAGTACTTC. This codes for CSVEVVPGSHEQYF.

This clonotype was seen a handful of times. The genes are TRBV25-1 and TRBJ2-1; 7 nucleotides agree with TRBD1. The V segment lost 7 bases and the J segment 4 bases; nucleotides outside the gene matches: 10. The CDR3 extends over 15 amino acids. Germline CDR1 MGHDK, CDR2 SYGVNS. CDR3 DNA sequence: TGTGCCAGCATTGGAACCGGGACAGCATACAATGAGCAGTTCTTC. Its translation is CASIGTGTAYNEQFF.

This CDR3 reads CAISESGTPSGGYTF. In DNA, the CDR3 is TGTGCCATCAGTGAGTCAGGGACACCTTCGGGCGGCTACACCTTC. The chain links TRBV10-3 to TRBJ1-2, with D possibly matching TRBD1 (6 bases). The CDR3 contains 15 residues. CDR1 ENHRY and CDR2 SYGVKD come from the germline V gene. Trimming took 0 bases from V and 8 from J, leaving 16 bases between them.

The V gene is TRBV11-2, the J gene TRBJ2-4; 7 positions agree with TRBD1. The assigned J gene may be wrong: the sequence end matches TRBJ2-7 better. The CDR3 runs to 17 residues. Germline loops: CDR1 SGHAT, CDR2 FQNNGV. The CDR3 loop reads CASRSSNKIQGRYEQYF. The CDR3 bases are TGTGCCAGCAGATCCTCGAACAAAATACAGGGGCGGTACGAGCAGTACTTC.

This clonotype was picked up a small number of times. The chain is built from TRBV29-1 and TRBJ2-1; no reliable D call. V was clipped by 0 bases and J by 1 base, with 13 bases between them. The CDR3 spans 16 residues. CDR1 is SQVTM and CDR2 is ANQGSEA in the germline V gene. CDR3 region: CSVEDFRMGSYNEQFF. CDR3 coding DNA: TGCAGCGTTGAAGACTTCCGGATGGGGTCCTACAATGAGCAGTTCTTC.

This clonotype was detected a few times. The rearrangement joins TRBV7-9 to TRBJ2-7; 10 positions match TRBD2. V was clipped by 5 bases and J by 8 bases; unmatched bases: 9. CDR1 is SEHNR and CDR2 is FQNEAQ in the germline V gene (reference sequence). CDR3 length: 14 residues. This chain's CDR3 is CASSEASGGLQQYF. CDR3 nucleotides: TGTGCCAGCAGCGAGGCTAGCGGGGGCCTTCAGCAGTACTTC.

This clonotype occurred a few times. The chain uses TRBV20-1 and TRBJ2-5; D could derive from TRBD1 or TRBD2 (5 bases each). Germline CDR1 reads DFQATT; CDR2 reads SNEGSKA (reference sequence). The V and J ends lost 0 bases and 5 bases respectively, with 16 bases between them. The CDR3 consists of 15 residues. The chain's CDR3 is CSARDPYGAAETQYF. The CDR3 nucleotides are TGCAGTGCTAGAGATCCCTACGGGGCCGCTGAGACCCAGTACTTC.

The chain uses TRBV4-3 and TRBJ2-5; TRBD1 agrees at 11 bases. CDR1 is LGHNA and CDR2 is YSLEER in the germline V gene. This CDR3 contains 14 residues. Trimming at V came to 3 bases and at J to 6 bases, leaving 3 bases not matched to a gene. The CDR3 bases are TGCGCCAGCAGCCAGGACAGGGGGCACCAGACCCAGTACTTC. This codes for CASSQDRGHQTQYF.

This clonotype has a count of ten or more. This rearrangement joins TRBV9 to TRBJ2-1; 9 nucleotides line up with TRBD2. Unmatched junction bases numbered 4, after V lost 0 bases and J lost 3 bases. The CDR3 totals 16 residues. Germline V gene lookup returns CDR1 SGDLS and CDR2 YYNGEE. The CDR3: CASSVGAGGFYNEQFF. The CDR3 region has the DNA TGTGCCAGCAGCGTAGGAGCGGGGGGCTTCTACAATGAGCAGTTCTTC.

This clonotype was found a few times. The chain is built from TRBV20-1 and TRBJ1-2; 7 nucleotides align to TRBD1. V shed 5 bases and J 7 bases; nucleotides not matched to a gene: 10. CDR1 is DFQATT, CDR2 SNEGSKA, per germline (reference sequence). This CDR3 is built from 13 residues. The CDR3, as DNA: TGCAGTGCTGATAGACAGGGTCGTGGTGGCTACACCTTC. Protein sequence: CSADRQGRGGYTF.

CDR3: CASSADTAEAFF. The CDR3, as DNA: TGTGCCAGCAGTGCGGACACCGCTGAAGCTTTCTTT. V is TRBV28 and J is TRBJ1-1, with a tentative D call TRBD1 (5 bases). V gave up 5 bases and J gave up 6 bases, with 10 bases separating them. CDR1 is MDHEN and CDR2 is SYDVKM in the germline V gene. The length of the CDR3 is 12 residues.

The sample holds many counts of this clonotype. The junction and the germline gene differ at one end; a read error may be behind it. The genes are TRBV7-3 and TRBJ2-3; D is perhaps TRBD2 (5 bases). The CDR3 is made up of 14 amino acids. CDR1 and CDR2 from the germline V gene are SGHTA and FQGTGA. Here the CDR3 reads CASSLGLTTDTQYF. The CDR3 bases are TGCGCCAGCAGCCTAGGACTCACCACAGATACGCAGTATTTT.

This clonotype came up once. The chain joins TRBV4-3 to TRBJ2-1; D is possibly TRBD2 (6 bases). This CDR3 spans 15 amino acids. V was trimmed by 7 bases and J by 2 bases, leaving 15 bases between them. The V gene's germline CDR1 is LGHNA and CDR2 YSLEER. The CDR3 sequence: CASNRIADAYNEQFF. For the CDR3, the DNA is TGCGCCAGCAACCGTATAGCGGACGCCTACAATGAGCAGTTCTTC.

This clonotype has only a few counts. The gene calls are TRBV20-1 and TRBJ2-3, with 9 bases identical to TRBD2. The CDR3 has 17 residues. The germline CDR1 and CDR2 sequences are DFQATT and SNEGSKA (reference sequence). The V gene end was trimmed by 1 base and the J gene end by 2 bases; junction bases not matched to a gene: 10. This chain's CDR3 is CSARGNDLAGLTDTQYF. The CDR3 bases are TGCAGTGCTAGAGGGAACGACCTAGCGGGGCTCACAGATACGCAGTATTTT.

This clonotype appeared a few times. This rearrangement joins TRBV20-1 to TRBJ2-1; 8 bases are shared with TRBD1. CDR1 DFQATT and CDR2 SNEGSKA come from the germline V gene (reference sequence). The CDR3 consists of 15 residues. Trimming took 2 bases from V and 4 from J; bases not matched to a gene: 7. The CDR3 region has the DNA TGCAGTGCTAGAAAGCAGGGGGCTCTGTACAATGAGCAGTTCTTC. Translation gives CSARKQGALYNEQFF.

This clonotype was counted only a few times. The chain uses TRBV7-2 and TRBJ1-6; no clear D. Trimming shortened V by 1 base and J by 7 bases, and 5 bases separated the two germline ends. The length of the CDR3 is 13 residues. Germline V lookup: CDR1 SGHTA, CDR2 FQGNSA. The CDR3 here is CASSLVRNSPLHF. CDR3 bases: TGTGCCAGCAGCTTAGTACGAAATTCACCCCTCCACTTT.

The V gene is TRBV7-3, the J gene TRBJ1-2, with 8 positions matching TRBD1. Germline CDR1 and CDR2: SGHTA and FQGTGA. The CDR3 has 13 residues. J lost 7 bases, V lost 5 bases, and 6 bases had no gene match. CDR3 loop: CASSHDRGSGYTF. The DNA for the CDR3 is TGTGCCAGCAGCCACGACAGGGGTTCTGGCTACACCTTC. The full variable domain, in which reference TRBV7-3 and TRBJ1-2 provide the parts outside the CDR3, is GAGVSQTPSNKVTEKGKYVELRCDPISGHTALYWYRQSLGQGPEFLIYFQGTGAADDSGLPNDRFFAVRPEGSVSTLKIQRTERGDSAVYLCASSHDRGSGYTFGSGTRLTVV.

This clonotype was found a few times. The rearrangement joins TRBV5-1 to TRBJ2-3; D unresolved. Germline CDR1 and CDR2: SGHRS and YFSETQ. This CDR3 is 15 amino acids long. V lost 4 bases and J 0 bases, leaving 12 bases between the germline ends. The CDR3 DNA follows: TGCGCCAGCAGCCTTCGGACGGAAAGCACAGATACGCAGTATTTT. It is translated as CASSLRTESTDTQYF.

The rearrangement uses TRBV28 and TRBJ2-5; D is uncertain. Trimming pared 4 bases from V and 5 bases from J, leaving 26 bases between. The CDR3 is 18 amino acids. The germline gives CDR1 MDHEN, CDR2 SYDVKM. The CDR3 reads CASSSSLSFLPQGETQYF. CDR3 nucleotide sequence: TGTGCCAGCAGTTCTTCCCTCTCCTTTTTACCTCAAGGCGAGACCCAGTACTTC.

V usage is TRBV10-3 and J usage is TRBJ2-3; D is possibly TRBD1 (6 bases). V was pared by 11 bases and J by 2 bases, with 23 bases between. The CDR3 covers 16 residues. Looked up from germline, CDR1 is ENHRY and CDR2 is SYGVKD. The CDR3 sequence: CAQDNPGVLYTDTQYF. DNA of the CDR3: TGTGCCCAAGACAATCCAGGGGTCCTCTACACAGATACGCAGTATTTT.

This clonotype showed up just a few times. The gene calls are TRBV12-3 or TRBV12-4 and TRBJ2-1; D unresolved. V lost 4 bases and J 2 bases, leaving 3 bases between the germline ends. This CDR3 has 12 amino acids. The CDR3 DNA follows: TGTGCCAGCAGTTGGACCTACAATGAGCAGTTCTTC. This translates into CASSWTYNEQFF.

The gene calls are TRBV20-1 and TRBJ2-7; D possibly corresponds to TRBD1 (6 bases). Germline CDR1 reads DFQATT; CDR2 reads SNEGSKA (reference sequence). The length of the CDR3 is 16 residues. V shed 0 bases and J shed 1 base, with 16 bases lying between them. The CDR3 DNA sequence: TGCAGTGCTAGAGATCTCCGGACAGAATTTTCCTACGAGCAGTACTTC. It yields the protein CSARDLRTEFSYEQYF.